The next 24 T cell receptor beta chains were all read from a single sample in a study of PD-L1 blockade in urothelial cancer. Clones were sequenced by immunoSEQ multiplex PCR, and TCRdb holds only the in-frame ones, with some missing. The sample shows 70,000 or so clones, approximately 80% of them seen only once. Specimen: PBMCs, collected around atezolizumab (anti-PD-L1) treatment. The origin of the receptors is a man aged 65-85 years with urothelial cancer.

The chain employs TRBV1 and TRBJ2-1; TRBD2, as called in the table, went unchecked against the DNA. TRBV1 is reported as a pseudogene. This CDR3 is built from 17 residues. The CDR3 DNA reads TGCACCAGCAGCCAAGGGGGTCGGTTCGCGGGTTACAATGAGCAGTTCTTC. Translation: CTSSQGGRFAGYNEQFF.

The chain links TRBV21-1 to TRBJ1-5. TRBV21-1 is reported as a pseudogene. CDR3 length equals 12 residues. This CDR3 reads CASGGAKQPQHF. For the CDR3, the DNA is TGTGCCAGCGGGGGGGCGAAGCAGCCCCAGCATTTT.

J is TRBJ1-2 and V is TRBV5-1; 8 nucleotides match TRBD1. The CDR3 sequence is 15 residues long. V trimming: 5 bases; J trimming: 4 bases; junction bases outside the gene matches: 10. The germline gives CDR1 SGHRS, CDR2 YFSETQ. CDR3 in DNA: TGCGCCAGCAGACTTGGACAGGGTCCGGGCTATGGCTACACCTTC. It encodes CASRLGQGPGYGYTF.

The CDR3 bases are TGTGCCAGCAGCCCCTACTACGAGCAGTACTTC. This translates into CASSPYYEQYF. The rearrangement joins TRBV7-9 to TRBJ2-7; D not resolved. Germline lookup yields CDR1 SEHNR and CDR2 FQNEAQ (reference sequence). Between the trimmed V and J ends, which lost 5 bases and 3 bases, there was a span of 5 bases. CDR3 length: 11 residues.

This rearrangement joins TRBV19 to TRBJ1-3, with D hard to call. Germline-derived CDR1 and CDR2 are LNHDA and SQIVND (reference sequence). The V end lost 4 bases, the J end lost 0 bases, and 16 bases lay between the germline ends. This CDR3 is 17 amino acids long. This CDR3 reads CASSTPGVWSSGNTIYF. For the CDR3, the DNA is TGTGCCAGTAGTACCCCCGGGGTTTGGAGCTCTGGAAACACCATATATTTT.

The CDR3 DNA reads as TGTGCCAGCAGCATGGGACTAGCGGGAGGACTAAACTACAATGAGCAGTTCTTC. Translating it yields CASSMGLAGGLNYNEQFF. This chain links TRBV5-5 with TRBJ2-1; 15 positions agree with TRBD2. V shed 4 bases and J 3 bases; nucleotides not matched to a gene: 8. This CDR3 region has 18 residues. Germline V CDR1 and CDR2: SGHKS, YYEKEE (reference sequence).

This sequence joins TRBV19 and TRBJ2-2; no definite D call. CDR1 is LNHDA and CDR2 is SQIVND in the germline V gene (reference sequence). Trimming cost V 11 bases and J 5 bases, with 15 bases left between them. This CDR3 comprises 13 residues. The CDR3 loop is CAGTLPLTGELFF. The CDR3 DNA reads TGTGCCGGTACTCTTCCTTTGACCGGGGAGCTGTTTTTT.

The chain uses TRBV11-2 and TRBJ1-1; 10 nucleotides align to TRBD1. The CDR3 totals 13 residues. J was trimmed by 5 bases and V by 6 bases; bases with no gene match: 3. The germline gives CDR1 SGHAT, CDR2 FQNNGV. The CDR3 loop reads CASRTGGGTEAFF. DNA of the CDR3: TGTGCCAGCAGGACAGGGGGCGGGACTGAAGCTTTCTTT. Drawing the rest from reference TRBV11-2 and TRBJ1-1, the complete variable domain is EAGVAQSPRYKIIEKRQSVAFWCNPISGHATLYWYQQILGQGPKLLIQFQNNGVVDDSQLPKDRFSAERLKGVDSTLKIQPAKLEDSAVYLCASRTGGGTEAFFGQGTRLTVV.

The CDR3 spells CASSWSGSPYNEQFF. CDR3 nucleotides: TGCGCCAGCAGCTGGAGCGGGAGCCCCTACAATGAGCAGTTCTTC. The V call is TRBV5-1, the J call TRBJ2-1; TRBD2 matches 8 bases. V was pared by 3 bases and J by 2 bases, with 4 bases of the junction left unmatched. The germline V gene encodes CDR1 SGHRS and CDR2 YFSETQ. The CDR3 loop spans 15 amino acids.

The CDR3 here is CASSDGAAPTDTQYF. DNA of the CDR3: TGCGCCAGCAGTGATGGGGCAGCCCCCACAGATACGCAGTATTTT. This rearrangement joins TRBV10-1 to TRBJ2-3; TRBD1 might be the D (5 bases). Germline-derived CDR1 and CDR2 are WNHNN and SYGVQD (reference sequence). The length of the CDR3 is 15 residues. Trimming removed 3 bases from V and 2 bases from J, with 12 bases in between.

The genes are TRBV19 and TRBJ2-2; D perhaps matches TRBD2 (5 bases). Germline CDR1 and CDR2: LNHDA and SQIVND (reference sequence). V was clipped by 7 bases and J by 4 bases, with 10 bases between them. The CDR3 sequence is 13 residues long. The CDR3 protein is CASMGEPTGELFF. As DNA, the CDR3 is TGTGCCAGTATGGGAGAGCCCACCGGGGAGCTGTTTTTT.

The chain employs TRBV7-9 and TRBJ1-4; 9 nucleotides line up with TRBD1. J was trimmed by 12 bases and V by 2 bases; bases with no gene match: 4. CDR3 length equals 13 residues. Germline V lookup: CDR1 SEHNR, CDR2 FQNEAQ (reference sequence). CDR3 in amino acids: CASSLNRQGELFF. CDR3 nucleotides: TGTGCCAGCAGCTTAAATCGACAGGGGGAACTGTTTTTT.

The rearrangement joins TRBV25-1 to TRBJ2-7; 9 nucleotides line up with TRBD1. The CDR3 runs to 14 residues. The V gene's germline CDR1 is MGHDK and CDR2 SYGVNS. Trimming removed 2 bases from V and 7 bases from J; junction bases left unmatched: 6. The CDR3: CASSEEQGAREQYF. The CDR3 DNA follows: TGTGCCAGCAGTGAAGAACAGGGGGCAAGGGAGCAGTACTTC.

This chain connects TRBV19 to TRBJ1-1; D unclear. V was cut by 6 bases and J by 2 bases, with 7 bases left in between. This CDR3 has 12 amino acids. From germline, CDR1 is LNHDA and CDR2 SQIVND (reference sequence). CDR3 DNA sequence: TGTGCCAGTAGCTTTTATAACACTGAAGCTTTCTTT. Translation: CASSFYNTEAFF.

The chain links TRBV19 to TRBJ2-3; 8 nucleotides line up with TRBD2. CDR1 is LNHDA and CDR2 is SQIVND in the germline V gene (reference sequence). The CDR3 totals 15 residues. J was trimmed by 7 bases and V by 5 bases; bases with no gene match: 11. The CDR3 DNA reads TGTGCCAGTAGTCTTTTGGGGCTAGCGGGTAATACGCAGTATTTT. Protein product: CASSLLGLAGNTQYF.

This clone was counted only a few times. The chain carries TRBV7-2 and TRBJ1-2; 7 positions agree with TRBD1. This CDR3 has 15 residues. Germline assignment: CDR1 SGHTA and CDR2 FQGNSA. With V trimmed by 1 base and J by 6 bases, 8 bases remained unmatched. CDR3 in amino acids: CASSLDNRGGNGYTF. The CDR3 DNA reads as TGTGCCAGCAGCTTAGACAACAGGGGCGGGAATGGCTACACCTTC.

This clone was counted a single time. This chain joins TRBV13 and TRBJ2-2, with D possibly matching TRBD2 (5 bases). Germline V gene sequence: CDR1 PRHDT, CDR2 FYEKMQ (reference sequence). Trimming cost V 2 bases and J 7 bases, with 14 bases left between them. CDR3 length equals 15 residues. CDR3 in amino acids: CASSLRWEKGGELFF. In nucleotides, the CDR3 is TGTGCCAGCAGCTTAAGGTGGGAGAAGGGCGGGGAGCTGTTTTTT. The full variable domain, its missing parts supplied by reference TRBV13 and TRBJ2-2, is AAGVIQSPRHLIKEKRETATLKCYPIPRHDTVYWYQQGPGQDPQFLISFYEKMQSDKGSIPDRFSAQQFSDYHSELNMSSLELGDSALYFCASSLRWEKGGELFFGEGSRLTVL.

The chain combines TRBV5-4 with TRBJ1-6; a weak D match, TRBD1 (5 bases). Germline lookup yields CDR1 SGHNT and CDR2 YYREEE (reference sequence). V lost 1 base and J 5 bases, leaving 10 bases between the germline ends. The CDR3 contains 15 residues. Here the CDR3 reads CASSLFDRDNSPLHF. DNA for the CDR3: TGTGCCAGCAGCTTGTTCGACAGAGATAATTCACCCCTCCACTTT.

The chain joins TRBV6-5 to TRBJ2-7; 8 bases align to TRBD2. V lost 6 bases to trimming and J lost 6 bases; unmatched junction nucleotides: 10. Germline V gives CDR1 MNHEY, CDR2 SVGAGI. The length of the CDR3 is 14 residues. As DNA, the CDR3 is TGTGCCAGCAGGGGGAGCGGGAGACTGATCGAGCAGTACTTC. This gives the protein CASRGSGRLIEQYF.

The chain combines TRBV6-5 with TRBJ2-2; 8 nucleotides agree with TRBD2. Trimming cost V 2 bases and J 4 bases; bases outside gene matches: 3. CDR1 MNHEY and CDR2 SVGAGI come from the germline V gene. CDR3 length: 15 residues. The CDR3 region is CASSYGLAGTGELFF. As DNA, the CDR3 is TGTGCCAGCAGTTACGGCCTAGCGGGCACCGGGGAGCTGTTTTTT.

This clone was observed a single time. CDR3 nucleotides: TGTGCCAGCAGCCTCTACAGGGACGTGGGTGAAGCTTTCTTT. This gives the protein CASSLYRDVGEAFF. This rearrangement joins TRBV11-2 to TRBJ1-1, with D possibly TRBD1 on 6 matching bases. With 5 bases removed from V and 7 bases from J, the gap between germline ends came to 17 bases. In germline, CDR1 is SGHAT, CDR2 FQNNGV. The CDR3 contains 14 residues.

The chain carries TRBV29-1 and TRBJ1-1; 7 bases are shared with TRBD1. CDR3 length: 12 amino acids. Germline CDR1 is SQVTM and CDR2 is ANQGSEA. V was pared by 7 bases and J by 0 bases, with 2 bases of the junction left unmatched. CDR3: CSAGQLNTEAFF. For the CDR3, the DNA is TGCAGCGCGGGACAGTTGAACACTGAAGCTTTCTTT.

This clone has a single count. The chain has TRBV15 and TRBJ1-5; 7 bases are a match to TRBD1. The V segment lost 0 bases and the J segment 6 bases; nucleotides outside the gene matches: 5. From germline, CDR1 is LNHNV and CDR2 YYDKDF (reference sequence). The CDR3 extends over 15 amino acids. This chain's CDR3 is CATSRDLGGLQPQHF. CDR3 DNA: TGTGCCACCAGCAGAGATCTAGGGGGCCTTCAGCCCCAGCATTTT.

The V and J genes are TRBV29-1 and TRBJ2-1, with 7 bases aligning to TRBD2. The CDR3 consists of 18 residues. The J segment lost 12 bases and the V segment lost 1 base, leaving 24 bases of the junction unmatched. In germline, CDR1 is SQVTM, CDR2 ANQGSEA. The CDR3 nucleotides read TGCAGCGTTGAAGGTGGAGCTTATAAGTCTCGCGGGGGTTTCGGGCAGTTCTTC. Amino acids: CSVEGGAYKSRGGFGQFF.